Listed below are T cell receptor beta chains from one sample, sequenced in a study of HIV-infected patients and healthy controls. TCRdb itself ran the 5' RACE reads through MiXCR, one entry per CDR3 protein. The table records about 10,000 distinct CDR3 sequences, 7% to 9% of them present only once. Material for sequencing was blood. All receptors derive from an adult in good health. Both conserved end residues are part of each CDR3. Fields, in order: CDR3 DNA, CDR3 protein, clone size, V gene, D gene, J gene. A D gene is named only where the DNA matches it firmly. Clone size is not always given. Where it is, it says once, few, many or a class for expanded clones.

cdr3_nt: TGCAGCGTCCTAGCCTACGAGCAGTACTTC; cdr3_aa: CSVLAYEQYF; clone_size: few; v_call: TRBV29-1; d_call: NA; j_call: TRBJ2-7
cdr3_nt: TGCAGCGTTGCCGGGGGTAGACATCAGCCCCAGCATTTT; cdr3_aa: CSVAGGRHQPQHF; clone_size: few; v_call: TRBV29-1; d_call: NA; j_call: TRBJ1-5
cdr3_nt: TGCAGTGCTGGGGGTCAAGAGACCCAGTACTTC; cdr3_aa: CSAGGQETQYF; clone_size: many; v_call: TRBV20-1; d_call: NA; j_call: TRBJ2-5
cdr3_nt: TGCAGCGTGATCGTCAGCGGGGGCTACGAGCAGTACTTC; cdr3_aa: CSVIVSGGYEQYF; clone_size: many; v_call: TRBV29-1; d_call: TRBD2; j_call: TRBJ2-7
cdr3_nt: TGTGCCAGCAGGCGCTCGGGACTAGCGTCGGACGAGCAGTTCTTC; cdr3_aa: CASRRSGLASDEQFF; clone_size: medium-sized; v_call: TRBV12-3/TRBV12-4; d_call: TRBD2; j_call: TRBJ2-1
cdr3_nt: TGTGCCAGCAGTCGAACCGGGACCGGAGCCTACGAGCAGTACTTC; cdr3_aa: CASSRTGTGAYEQYF; clone_size: few; v_call: TRBV12-3/TRBV12-4; d_call: NA; j_call: TRBJ2-7
cdr3_nt: TGTGCCAGCAGCCAAAGTGTGGTCGAGCAGTACTTC; cdr3_aa: CASSQSVVEQYF; clone_size: many; v_call: TRBV3-1; d_call: NA; j_call: TRBJ2-7
cdr3_nt: TGTGCCAGCGCCTTAGATACAGGGACGACCGGGGAGCTGTTTTTT; cdr3_aa: CASALDTGTTGELFF; clone_size: medium-sized; v_call: TRBV6-2/TRBV6-3; d_call: NA; j_call: TRBJ2-2
cdr3_nt: TGCGCCAGCAGCTCTTCGGGGGCGGATACGCAGTATTTT; cdr3_aa: CASSSSGADTQYF; clone_size: medium-sized; v_call: TRBV4-3; d_call: NA; j_call: TRBJ2-3
cdr3_nt: TGTGCCAGCAGTCCTCGGACAGGGGTCCAAGAGACCCAGTACTTC; cdr3_aa: CASSPRTGVQETQYF; clone_size: NA; v_call: TRBV28; d_call: TRBD1; j_call: TRBJ2-5
cdr3_nt: TGCGCCAGCAGAAACGGGACTAGCGGACAACAAGAGACCCAGTACTTC; cdr3_aa: CASRNGTSGQQETQYF; clone_size: many; v_call: TRBV5-1; d_call: TRBD2; j_call: TRBJ2-5
cdr3_nt: TGCAGCGTTGAAAAGGTGGCGGGGGGAAGGGAGCAGTACTTC; cdr3_aa: CSVEKVAGGREQYF; clone_size: medium-sized; v_call: TRBV29-1; d_call: TRBD2; j_call: TRBJ2-7
cdr3_nt: TGCAGCGGGGGCGAGCCCCTCTACAATGAGCAGTTCTTC; cdr3_aa: CSGGEPLYNEQFF; clone_size: NA; v_call: TRBV29-1; d_call: NA; j_call: TRBJ2-1
cdr3_nt: TGTGCCAGCAGCTTAGTACAGGGCGAAAAACTGTTTTTT; cdr3_aa: CASSLVQGEKLFF; clone_size: many; v_call: TRBV7-2; d_call: NA; j_call: TRBJ1-4
cdr3_nt: TGCGCCAGCAGCCAAGATCTTGACCTGAACACTGAAGCTTTCTTT; cdr3_aa: CASSQDLDLNTEAFF; clone_size: few; v_call: TRBV4-3; d_call: NA; j_call: TRBJ1-1
cdr3_nt: TGTGCCAGCAGTTCGGGACATGGCTACGAGCAGTACTTC; cdr3_aa: CASSSGHGYEQYF; clone_size: NA; v_call: TRBV28; d_call: NA; j_call: TRBJ2-7
cdr3_nt: TGCAGTGCTAGTGATACTATCACAGATACGCAGTATTTT; cdr3_aa: CSASDTITDTQYF; clone_size: NA; v_call: TRBV20-1; d_call: NA; j_call: TRBJ2-3
cdr3_nt: TGTGCCAGTAGTACCCAGGGAGCCCCTGGGGCCAACGTCCTGACTTTC; cdr3_aa: CASSTQGAPGANVLTF; clone_size: NA; v_call: TRBV19; d_call: NA; j_call: TRBJ2-6
cdr3_nt: TGTGCCAGCAGCTCACGGGAAAGGGGGAAAGGCTACACCTTC; cdr3_aa: CASSSRERGKGYTF; clone_size: NA; v_call: TRBV2; d_call: NA; j_call: TRBJ1-2
cdr3_nt: TGTGCCAGCAGTGAAGGACTAGCGGCCTACAATGAGCAGTTCTTC; cdr3_aa: CASSEGLAAYNEQFF; clone_size: NA; v_call: TRBV2; d_call: TRBD2; j_call: TRBJ2-1
cdr3_nt: TGTGCCAGCAGTTGGGGGACTAGCGGGGCATCAGATACGCAGTATTTT; cdr3_aa: CASSWGTSGASDTQYF; clone_size: few; v_call: TRBV2; d_call: TRBD2; j_call: TRBJ2-3
cdr3_nt: TGTGCCAGCAGCCAGGGACAGGGGGCCTACGAGCAGTACTTC; cdr3_aa: CASSQGQGAYEQYF; clone_size: many; v_call: TRBV7-8; d_call: TRBD1; j_call: TRBJ2-7
cdr3_nt: TGTGCCAGCAGCCCCCCCGGGGCGACGCAGTATTTT; cdr3_aa: CASSPPGATQYF; clone_size: few; v_call: TRBV3-1; d_call: NA; j_call: TRBJ2-3
cdr3_nt: TGCGCCAGCAGCCAAGAGCCAGGGGGCTACTACGAGCAGTACTTC; cdr3_aa: CASSQEPGGYYEQYF; clone_size: medium-sized; v_call: TRBV4-1; d_call: TRBD1; j_call: TRBJ2-7
cdr3_nt: TGTGCCAGCAGTGCGACACATAGCAATCAGCCCCAGCATTTT; cdr3_aa: CASSATHSNQPQHF; clone_size: many; v_call: TRBV5-6; d_call: NA; j_call: TRBJ1-5
cdr3_nt: TGTGCCAGCAGTTCCCCGATCCGGACAGGGCTATTTTCTAATGAGCAGTTCTTC; cdr3_aa: CASSSPIRTGLFSNEQFF; clone_size: medium-sized; v_call: TRBV6-2/TRBV6-3; d_call: TRBD1; j_call: TRBJ2-1
cdr3_nt: TGTGCCAGCAGTGACTACCCAGGGGAATGGACCGGGGAGCTGTTTTTT; cdr3_aa: CASSDYPGEWTGELFF; clone_size: medium-sized; v_call: TRBV2; d_call: NA; j_call: TRBJ2-2
cdr3_nt: TGTGCCTGGAGTGTCGGCCCCTGGGGTGATGAGCAGTTCTTC; cdr3_aa: CAWSVGPWGDEQFF; clone_size: many; v_call: TRBV30; d_call: NA; j_call: TRBJ2-1
cdr3_nt: TGTGCCTTAGTCAGGATGCAGATTAACACTGAAGCTTTCTTT; cdr3_aa: CALVRMQINTEAFF; clone_size: medium-sized; v_call: TRBV30; d_call: NA; j_call: TRBJ1-1
cdr3_nt: TGCAGTGCCGCGACAGGGGGCGCGGGATATGAGCAGTTCTTC; cdr3_aa: CSAATGGAGYEQFF; clone_size: many; v_call: TRBV20-1; d_call: TRBD1; j_call: TRBJ2-1
cdr3_nt: TGTGCCAGCAGCTTCTCCCCCGGCGGGGAGACCCAGTACTTC; cdr3_aa: CASSFSPGGETQYF; clone_size: many; v_call: TRBV5-6; d_call: NA; j_call: TRBJ2-5
cdr3_nt: TGTGCCAGCAGCTCGCCAGCCTACAATGAGCAGTTCTTC; cdr3_aa: CASSSPAYNEQFF; clone_size: medium-sized; v_call: TRBV5-4; d_call: NA; j_call: TRBJ2-1
cdr3_nt: TGTGCCAGTAGGCAGTGGACCGGGGAGCTGTTTTTT; cdr3_aa: CASRQWTGELFF; clone_size: many; v_call: TRBV19; d_call: NA; j_call: TRBJ2-2
cdr3_nt: TGTGCCTGGAGTGTAAGCCCCGGGGAGCTGTTTTTT; cdr3_aa: CAWSVSPGELFF; clone_size: many; v_call: TRBV30; d_call: NA; j_call: TRBJ2-2
cdr3_nt: TGTGCCAGCAGCCGTAAGACACTAACAGATACGCAGTATTTT; cdr3_aa: CASSRKTLTDTQYF; clone_size: many; v_call: TRBV14; d_call: NA; j_call: TRBJ2-3
cdr3_nt: TGTGCCAGTAGTATATTTGAGACAGGGGGCACCCCGGGGCAGTTCTTC; cdr3_aa: CASSIFETGGTPGQFF; clone_size: medium-sized; v_call: TRBV19; d_call: TRBD1; j_call: TRBJ2-1
cdr3_nt: TGTGCCAGCAGCGGGGGCGGGGGGACCACAGATACGCAGTATTTT; cdr3_aa: CASSGGGGTTDTQYF; clone_size: NA; v_call: TRBV28; d_call: TRBD2; j_call: TRBJ2-3
cdr3_nt: TGTGCCAGCCGAAAAAGGGGGCGTACAGATACGCAGTATTTT; cdr3_aa: CASRKRGRTDTQYF; clone_size: medium-sized; v_call: TRBV28; d_call: TRBD1; j_call: TRBJ2-3
cdr3_nt: TGCGCCAGCAGTGGGACAGAATCCTCCTACAATGAGCAGTTCTTC; cdr3_aa: CASSGTESSYNEQFF; clone_size: medium-sized; v_call: TRBV10-2; d_call: NA; j_call: TRBJ2-1
cdr3_nt: TGTGCCAGCAGCGTAGCCAGGGCGAACACTGAAGCTTTCTTT; cdr3_aa: CASSVARANTEAFF; clone_size: many; v_call: TRBV9; d_call: NA; j_call: TRBJ1-1
cdr3_nt: TGCGCCAGCAGCCAAGATCTGGGACACGAGCAGTTCTTC; cdr3_aa: CASSQDLGHEQFF; clone_size: few; v_call: TRBV4-3; d_call: NA; j_call: TRBJ2-1
cdr3_nt: TGTGCCAGCAGCTCCCGGACAGTCCCCTCTGGAAACACCATATATTTT; cdr3_aa: CASSSRTVPSGNTIYF; clone_size: many; v_call: TRBV21-1; d_call: NA; j_call: TRBJ1-3
cdr3_nt: TGTGCCAGCAGCCAAGATAGGTACGGGCTCATGGCGAAAGCTTTCTTT; cdr3_aa: CASSQDRYGLMAKAFF; clone_size: many; v_call: TRBV3-1; d_call: NA; j_call: TRBJ1-1
cdr3_nt: TGTGCCAGTAGTAGGATAAGGACGGATAGCAATCAGCCCCAGCATTTT; cdr3_aa: CASSRIRTDSNQPQHF; clone_size: many; v_call: TRBV19; d_call: NA; j_call: TRBJ1-5
cdr3_nt: TGTGCCAGCAGCGGGGACGGAAATTCACCCCTCCACTTT; cdr3_aa: CASSGDGNSPLHF; clone_size: NA; v_call: TRBV7-2; d_call: NA; j_call: TRBJ1-6
cdr3_nt: TGTGCCAGCAGTTTGGGCTCCTACAATGAGCAGTTCTTC; cdr3_aa: CASSLGSYNEQFF; clone_size: medium-sized; v_call: TRBV12-3/TRBV12-4; d_call: NA; j_call: TRBJ2-1
cdr3_nt: TGCAGCGTTCATAATGGTGCTGGGGGGGATGAAAAACTGTTTTTT; cdr3_aa: CSVHNGAGGDEKLFF; clone_size: many; v_call: TRBV29-1; d_call: NA; j_call: TRBJ1-4
cdr3_nt: TGTGCCAGCTCACCCACAGGGTTTAATCAGCCCCAGCATTTT; cdr3_aa: CASSPTGFNQPQHF; clone_size: few; v_call: TRBV18; d_call: NA; j_call: TRBJ1-5
cdr3_nt: TGTGCCAGCAGCCCCCGACAGGGTACGTTCTACGAGCAGTACTTC; cdr3_aa: CASSPRQGTFYEQYF; clone_size: NA; v_call: TRBV7-2; d_call: TRBD1; j_call: TRBJ2-7
cdr3_nt: TGTGCCAGCAGTGATACTAGCGGCCAATACAATGAGCAGTTCTTC; cdr3_aa: CASSDTSGQYNEQFF; clone_size: NA; v_call: TRBV6-1; d_call: TRBD2; j_call: TRBJ2-1
cdr3_nt: TGTGCCAGCAGCCCCTGGACAAACAATGAGCAGTTCTTC; cdr3_aa: CASSPWTNNEQFF; clone_size: many; v_call: TRBV7-9; d_call: NA; j_call: TRBJ2-1
cdr3_nt: TGTGCCAGCAGCGTCCTGTATGGACAGAGAAAGAAGGAGACCCAGTACTTC; cdr3_aa: CASSVLYGQRKKETQYF; clone_size: NA; v_call: TRBV9; d_call: NA; j_call: TRBJ2-5
cdr3_nt: TGCGCCAGCAGCCAAGATAGGGCTGGGGGAAATACGCAGTATTTT; cdr3_aa: CASSQDRAGGNTQYF; clone_size: NA; v_call: TRBV4-3; d_call: NA; j_call: TRBJ2-3
cdr3_nt: TGTGCCAGCAGCCGTAATAATGAAAAACTGTTTTTT; cdr3_aa: CASSRNNEKLFF; clone_size: many; v_call: TRBV7-9; d_call: NA; j_call: TRBJ1-4
cdr3_nt: TGCGCCAGCAGCCTCGAGCTAGCGGGAGATAGGTACGAGCAGTACTTC; cdr3_aa: CASSLELAGDRYEQYF; clone_size: medium-sized; v_call: TRBV4-3; d_call: TRBD2; j_call: TRBJ2-7
cdr3_nt: TGTGCCTGGAGCGCAGGCGGGGTGATGAGCTACACCTTC; cdr3_aa: CAWSAGGVMSYTF; clone_size: NA; v_call: TRBV30; d_call: NA; j_call: TRBJ1-2
cdr3_nt: TGTGCCAGCAGTGTTTTGGCTTGGGGTACCACAGATACGCAGTATTTT; cdr3_aa: CASSVLAWGTTDTQYF; clone_size: medium-sized; v_call: TRBV5-4; d_call: NA; j_call: TRBJ2-3
cdr3_nt: TGTGCCAGCAGCAGAGGGGGGATTAACAATGAGCAGTTCTTC; cdr3_aa: CASSRGGINNEQFF; clone_size: NA; v_call: TRBV11-3; d_call: NA; j_call: TRBJ2-1
cdr3_nt: TGCAGTGGAAGAAATACAGGGCAAGGTGGGAACACTGAAGCTTTCTTT; cdr3_aa: CSGRNTGQGGNTEAFF; clone_size: few; v_call: TRBV20-1; d_call: NA; j_call: TRBJ1-1
cdr3_nt: TGCGCCAGCAGTGAGAGCTGGTATCGCACTGAAGCTTTCTTT; cdr3_aa: CASSESWYRTEAFF; clone_size: many; v_call: TRBV10-2; d_call: NA; j_call: TRBJ1-1